One and the same sample provided the 13 T cell receptor beta chains below, sequenced in a study of blood T cells in healthy people across ages. Together with a sample-barcoded 5' primer, a J-beta primer mix was included in a second PCR lasting about 6 to 12 cycles. TCRdb fed the 5' RACE reads into MiXCR, producing one record per CDR3 protein. The sample carries 790,000 or so distinct CDR3 sequences, approximately 53% recorded once. The sequenced sample was blood. The receptors originated from a middle-aged man in good health.

This clonotype was counted a few times. The chain combines TRBV7-9 with TRBJ2-7; 9 nucleotides match TRBD1. Germline CDR1 and CDR2: SEHNR and FQNEAQ (reference sequence). Trimming removed 1 base from V and 6 bases from J; junction bases left unmatched: 7. The CDR3 loop spans 15 amino acids. The CDR3 DNA sequence: TGTGCCAGCAGCTTAGGGACAGGGGAATCTGGCGAGCAGTACTTC. This codes for CASSLGTGESGEQYF.

There are a few counts of this clonotype. The J gene is TRBJ2-5, the V gene TRBV7-2; TRBD2 matches 7 bases. With the DNA end fitting TRBJ2-7 better, the J assignment may be wrong. There are 15 residues in the CDR3. Per the germline V gene, CDR1 is SGHTA and CDR2 is FQGNSA. In DNA form, the CDR3 reads TGTGCCAGCAGCTTAAATGGACTAGAAAGGGCCGAGCAGTACTTC. It codes for CASSLNGLERAEQYF.

Note on this clonotype: A much more abundant neighbour one base away suggests this may be a read error. The DNA for the CDR3 is TGTGCCAGCAGTTTCGGGGCAGGACCGCTTTCACCCCCCCACTTT. Its protein is CASSFGAGPLSPPHF. The chain couples TRBV28 to TRBJ1-6; TRBD1 is a possible D gene (5 bases). Germline assignment: CDR1 MDHEN and CDR2 SYDVKM. The CDR3 loop spans 15 amino acids.

This chain joins TRBV29-1 and TRBJ2-2, with 7 positions matching TRBD1. The CDR3 contains 14 residues. V lost 7 bases, J lost 0 bases, and 5 bases stayed unmatched. Germline CDR1 SQVTM, CDR2 ANQGSEA. The CDR3 DNA follows: TGCAGCGCTTCGGGACAGCCGAACACCGGGGAGCTGTTTTTT. Translation gives CSASGQPNTGELFF.

The chain uses TRBV5-5 and TRBJ2-3; 13 nucleotides match TRBD2. Per germline, CDR1 SGHKS and CDR2 YYEKEE (reference sequence). The trim removed 4 bases at V and 5 bases at J, leaving 10 bases unmatched. The CDR3 loop spans 17 amino acids. CDR3 coding DNA: TGTGCCAGCAGCGTGCAACTAGCGGGAGGGTCGAGAGATACGCAGTATTTT. Translated, it gives CASSVQLAGGSRDTQYF.

The rearrangement links TRBV6-2 or TRBV6-3 to TRBJ2-7; TRBD1 or TRBD2 may be the D gene (5 bases each). This CDR3 has 15 residues. Germline values: CDR1 MNHEY, CDR2 SVGEGT. Trimming removed 6 bases from V and 6 bases from J, with 21 bases in between. CDR3 nucleotide sequence: TGTGCCAGCAGCCTACGGGACGGGACGTTTAGCGAGCAGTACTTC. Translated: CASSLRDGTFSEQYF.

The CDR3 loop is CASSKNYSGLTYEQYF. The DNA of the CDR3 is TGTGCCAGCAGCAAAAATTATTCAGGCCTTACCTACGAGCAGTACTTC. The rearrangement joins TRBV21-1 to TRBJ2-7. TRBV21-1 is noted as a pseudogene. There are 16 residues in the CDR3.

The genes are TRBV29-1 and TRBJ2-7, with 7 bases that match TRBD2. The trim removed 5 bases at V and 1 base at J, leaving 5 bases unmatched. Germline V gene sequence: CDR1 SQVTM, CDR2 ANQGSEA. The CDR3 loop spans 13 amino acids. The CDR3 DNA reads as TGCAGCGTTCGGGCTAGCGGTTCCTACGAGCAGTACTTC. This codes for CSVRASGSYEQYF.

This clonotype occurred a few times. The J gene is TRBJ1-2, the V gene TRBV29-1; 7 bases fit TRBD1. The CDR3 has 13 residues. CDR1 is SQVTM and CDR2 is ANQGSEA in the germline V gene. V shed 7 bases and J 4 bases; nucleotides not matched to a gene: 9. For the CDR3, the DNA is TGCAGCGCCCAGACAGGGACATTCTATGGCTACACCTTC. Its protein is CSAQTGTFYGYTF.

This clonotype has more than one count but fewer than ten. The chain recombines TRBV10-3 with TRBJ2-5; TRBD2 matches 13 bases. With 10 bases clipped from V and 5 bases from J, the junction kept 10 bases outside the gene matches. The germline V gene encodes CDR1 ENHRY and CDR2 SYGVKD. The CDR3 is 15 amino acids. The CDR3 spells CATRLAGGLRETQYF. The CDR3 DNA follows: TGTGCCACCCGACTAGCGGGGGGTTTGCGGGAGACCCAGTACTTC.

This clonotype occurred a few times. The chain joins TRBV25-1 to TRBJ2-7; D could derive from TRBD1 or TRBD2 (5 bases each). The CDR3 has 14 amino acids. V gave up 6 bases and J gave up 0 bases, with 12 bases separating them. Germline CDR1 reads MGHDK; CDR2 reads SYGVNS. CDR3 residues: CASRSLGTSYEQYF. The CDR3 nucleotides read TGTGCCAGCAGATCCTTGGGGACCTCCTACGAGCAGTACTTC.

The chain links TRBV14 to TRBJ2-3; 7 nucleotides line up with TRBD1. The CDR3 has 14 residues. V lost 4 bases to trimming and J lost 5 bases; unmatched junction nucleotides: 6. The germline gives CDR1 SGHDN, CDR2 FVKESK. CDR3 sequence: CASSRGQARDTQYF. The DNA of the CDR3 is TGTGCCAGCAGCCGCGGACAGGCTCGAGATACGCAGTATTTT.

This clonotype was picked up a small number of times. The chain couples TRBV7-8 to TRBJ2-1; D tentatively reads TRBD1 or TRBD2 (5 bases each). Germline CDR1 is SGHVS and CDR2 is FQNEAQ. This CDR3 spans 14 amino acids. V lost 1 base, J lost 5 bases, and 9 bases lay in between. The CDR3 DNA sequence: TGTGCCAGCAGCTTAGTCGGGGACCACAATGAGCAGTTCTTC. Its translation is CASSLVGDHNEQFF.